The 2 T cell receptor beta chains below were found in one sample sequenced in a study of shared clonotypes between healthy human individuals. Using immunoSEQ multiplex PCR, the repertoire was profiled, and TCRdb retains in-frame clones only, with some absent. This repertoire shows over 2 million clones, about 95% found once; its top ten account for 0.9% to 1.3%. Positive CCR7 selection of CD45RO-negative cells yielded the naive CD8 cells, and terminally differentiated effector memory CD45RA+ cells were excluded. Sequencing was carried out using naive CD8+ T cells sorted from blood. The receptors were sampled from a man between 18 and 29 years old in good health.

V and J are TRBV4-3 and TRBJ2-3; TRBD2 matches 7 bases. The junction had 4 bases not matched to a gene; V was cut back by 4 bases and J by 0 bases. The CDR3 totals 15 residues. Germline loops: CDR1 LGHNA, CDR2 YSLEER. CDR3 DNA sequence: TGCGCCAGCAGCCGATTGACTAGCAGCACAGATACGCAGTATTTT. This gives the protein CASSRLTSSTDTQYF.

As to this clone: This sample also contains other DNA sequences that code for the same CDR3. The rearrangement links TRBV5-6 to TRBJ2-3, with D maybe TRBD2 (6 bases). V gave up 0 bases and J gave up 3 bases, with 8 bases separating them. This CDR3 has 14 amino acids. Germline V CDR1 and CDR2: SGHDT, YYEEEE. CDR3 protein: CASSLGGGTDTQYF. CDR3 nucleotides: TGTGCCAGCAGCTTGGGTGGAGGGACAGATACGCAGTATTTT.